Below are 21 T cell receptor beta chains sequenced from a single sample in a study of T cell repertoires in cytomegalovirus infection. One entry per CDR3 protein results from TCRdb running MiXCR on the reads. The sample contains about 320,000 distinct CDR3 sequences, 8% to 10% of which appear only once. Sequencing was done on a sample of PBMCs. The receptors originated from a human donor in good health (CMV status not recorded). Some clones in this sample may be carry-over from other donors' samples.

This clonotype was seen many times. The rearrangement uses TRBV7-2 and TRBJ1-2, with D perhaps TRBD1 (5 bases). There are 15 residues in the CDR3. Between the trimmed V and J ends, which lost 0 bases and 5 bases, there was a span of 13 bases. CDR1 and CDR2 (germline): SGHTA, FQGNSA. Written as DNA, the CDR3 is TGTGCCAGCAGCTTAGCGGGGGGGATCCCTTATGGCTACACCTTC. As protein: CASSLAGGIPYGYTF.

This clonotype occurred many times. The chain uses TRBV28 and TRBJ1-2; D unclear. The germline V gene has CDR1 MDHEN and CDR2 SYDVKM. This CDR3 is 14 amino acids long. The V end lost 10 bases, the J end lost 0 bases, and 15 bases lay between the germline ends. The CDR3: CAILRSAPNYGYTF. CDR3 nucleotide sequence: TGTGCCATTCTAAGGAGCGCCCCTAACTATGGCTACACCTTC.

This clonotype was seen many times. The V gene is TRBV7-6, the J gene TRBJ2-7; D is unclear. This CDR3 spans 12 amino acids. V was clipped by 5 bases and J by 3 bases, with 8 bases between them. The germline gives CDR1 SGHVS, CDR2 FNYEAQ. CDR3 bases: TGTGCCAGCAGCCTGACCGACTACGAGCAGTACTTC. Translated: CASSLTDYEQYF.

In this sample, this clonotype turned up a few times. The DNA of the CDR3 is TGTGCCAGCAAACCAACTCTCCGGGACCTCGTGAACACTGAAGCTTTCTTT. It specifies CASKPTLRDLVNTEAFF. The chain employs TRBV6-2 or TRBV6-3 and TRBJ1-1, with D perhaps matching TRBD1 (5 bases). Germline loops: CDR1 MNHEY, CDR2 SVGEGT. CDR3 length equals 17 residues. V was cut by 7 bases and J by 0 bases, with 21 bases left in between.

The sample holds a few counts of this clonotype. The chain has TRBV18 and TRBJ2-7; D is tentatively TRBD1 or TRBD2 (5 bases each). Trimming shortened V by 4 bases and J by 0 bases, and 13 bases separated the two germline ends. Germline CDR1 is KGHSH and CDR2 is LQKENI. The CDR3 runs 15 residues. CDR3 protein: CASSRDGAASYEQYF. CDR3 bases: TGTGCCAGCTCACGGGACGGGGCAGCCTCCTACGAGCAGTACTTC.

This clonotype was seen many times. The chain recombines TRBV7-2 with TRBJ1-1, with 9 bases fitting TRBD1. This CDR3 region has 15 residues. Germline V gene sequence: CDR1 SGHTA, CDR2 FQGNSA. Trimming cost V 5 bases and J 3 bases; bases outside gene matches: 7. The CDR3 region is CASSQGRTGDTEAFF. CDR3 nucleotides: TGTGCCAGCAGCCAAGGTCGGACAGGGGACACTGAAGCTTTCTTT.

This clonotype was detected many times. This CDR3 is CASQQLSAQGPSGEQFF. For the CDR3, the DNA is TGTGCCAGCCAGCAGCTTTCAGCCCAGGGACCCAGCGGGGAGCAGTTCTTC. The chain uses TRBV11-2 and TRBJ2-1, with D perhaps TRBD2 (6 bases). Trimming left V 8 bases short and J 10 bases short, with 30 bases between. Germline CDR1 and CDR2: SGHAT and FQNNGV. This CDR3 has 17 amino acids.

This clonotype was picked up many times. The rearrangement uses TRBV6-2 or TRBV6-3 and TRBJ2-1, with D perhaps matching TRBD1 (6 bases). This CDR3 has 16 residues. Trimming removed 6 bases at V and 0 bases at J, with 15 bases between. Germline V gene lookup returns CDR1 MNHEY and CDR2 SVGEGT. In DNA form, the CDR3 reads TGTGCCAGCAGACCAACAGGGAAGAGCTCCTACAATGAGCAGTTCTTC. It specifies CASRPTGKSSYNEQFF.

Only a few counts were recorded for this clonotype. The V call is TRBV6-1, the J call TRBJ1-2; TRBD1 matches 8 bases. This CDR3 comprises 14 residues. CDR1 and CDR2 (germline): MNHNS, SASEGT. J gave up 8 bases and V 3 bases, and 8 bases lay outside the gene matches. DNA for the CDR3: TGTGCCAGCAGTGACTTGCCAGGGGGCGAAGGCTACACCTTC. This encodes CASSDLPGGEGYTF.

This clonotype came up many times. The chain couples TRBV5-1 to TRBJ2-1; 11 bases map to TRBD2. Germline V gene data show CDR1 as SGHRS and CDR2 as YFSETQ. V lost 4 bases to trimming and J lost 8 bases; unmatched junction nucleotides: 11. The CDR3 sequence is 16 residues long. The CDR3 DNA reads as TGCGCCAGCAGCACCACTAGCGGGAGTGGGTTTTATGAGCAGTTCTTC. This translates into CASSTTSGSGFYEQFF.

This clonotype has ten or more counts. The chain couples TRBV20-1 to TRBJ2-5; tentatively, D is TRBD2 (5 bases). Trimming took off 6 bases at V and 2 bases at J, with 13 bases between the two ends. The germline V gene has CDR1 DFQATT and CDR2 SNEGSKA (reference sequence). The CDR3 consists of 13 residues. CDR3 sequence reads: CSAGGLAQETQYF. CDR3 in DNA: TGCAGTGCGGGCGGACTGGCACAAGAGACCCAGTACTTC.

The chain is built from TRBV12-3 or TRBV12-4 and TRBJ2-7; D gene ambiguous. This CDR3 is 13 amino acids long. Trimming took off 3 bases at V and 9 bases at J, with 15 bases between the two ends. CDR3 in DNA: TGTGCCAGCAGTTTCAGCCTTGCGCCACGGCAGTACTTC. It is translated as CASSFSLAPRQYF.

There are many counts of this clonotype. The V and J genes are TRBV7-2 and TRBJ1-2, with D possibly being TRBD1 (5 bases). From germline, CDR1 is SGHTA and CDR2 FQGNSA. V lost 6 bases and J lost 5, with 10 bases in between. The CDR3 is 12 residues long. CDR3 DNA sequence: TGTGCCAGCAGGAGACAGCCATATGGCTACACCTTC. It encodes CASRRQPYGYTF.

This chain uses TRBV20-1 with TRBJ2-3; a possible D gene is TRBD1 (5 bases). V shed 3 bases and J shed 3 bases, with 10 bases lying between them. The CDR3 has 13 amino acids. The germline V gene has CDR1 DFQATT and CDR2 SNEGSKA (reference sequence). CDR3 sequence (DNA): TGCAGTGCTAGGCAGGGTTTGACAGATACGCAGTATTTT. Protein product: CSARQGLTDTQYF.

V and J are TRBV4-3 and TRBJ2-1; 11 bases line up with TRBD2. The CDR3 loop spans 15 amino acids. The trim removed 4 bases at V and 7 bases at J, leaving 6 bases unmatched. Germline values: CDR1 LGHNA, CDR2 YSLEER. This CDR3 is CASSPETSGNNEQFF. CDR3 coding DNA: TGCGCCAGCAGCCCCGAGACTAGCGGGAATAATGAGCAGTTCTTC.

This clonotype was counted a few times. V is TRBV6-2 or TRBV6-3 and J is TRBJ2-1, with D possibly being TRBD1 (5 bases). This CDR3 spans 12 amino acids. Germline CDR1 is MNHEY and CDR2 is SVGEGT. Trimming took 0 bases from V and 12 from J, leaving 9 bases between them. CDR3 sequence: CASSYSSTGQFF. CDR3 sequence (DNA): TGTGCCAGCAGTTACTCGAGTACAGGGCAGTTCTTC.

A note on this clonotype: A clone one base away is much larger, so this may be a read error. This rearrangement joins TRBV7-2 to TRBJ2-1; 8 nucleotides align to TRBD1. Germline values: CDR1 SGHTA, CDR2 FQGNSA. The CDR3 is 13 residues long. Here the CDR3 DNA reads TGTGCCAGCACTTTGGGCCGGACAGGGTCGCAGTTATTC. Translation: CASTLGRTGSQLF.

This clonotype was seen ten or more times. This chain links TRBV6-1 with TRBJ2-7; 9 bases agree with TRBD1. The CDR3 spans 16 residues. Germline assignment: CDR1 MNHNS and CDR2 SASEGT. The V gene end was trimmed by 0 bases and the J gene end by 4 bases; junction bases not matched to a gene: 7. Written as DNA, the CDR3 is TGTGCCAGCAGTGAAGCCCGATCGGACAGGGGTTACGAGCAGTACTTC. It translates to CASSEARSDRGYEQYF.

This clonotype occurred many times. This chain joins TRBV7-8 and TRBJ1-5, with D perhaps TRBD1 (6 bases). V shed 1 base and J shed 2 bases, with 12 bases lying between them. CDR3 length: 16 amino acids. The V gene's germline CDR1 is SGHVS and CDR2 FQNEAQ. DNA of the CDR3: TGTGCCAGCAGCTTAGGAGGGGGAGAAGGCAATCAGCCCCAGCATTTT. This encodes CASSLGGGEGNQPQHF.

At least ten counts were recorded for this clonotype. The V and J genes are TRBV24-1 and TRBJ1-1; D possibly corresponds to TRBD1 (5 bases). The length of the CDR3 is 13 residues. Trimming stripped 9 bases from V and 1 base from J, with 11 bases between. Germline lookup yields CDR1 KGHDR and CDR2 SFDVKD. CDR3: CATGSGRNTEAFF. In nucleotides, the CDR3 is TGTGCCACCGGTTCAGGGAGGAACACTGAAGCTTTCTTT.

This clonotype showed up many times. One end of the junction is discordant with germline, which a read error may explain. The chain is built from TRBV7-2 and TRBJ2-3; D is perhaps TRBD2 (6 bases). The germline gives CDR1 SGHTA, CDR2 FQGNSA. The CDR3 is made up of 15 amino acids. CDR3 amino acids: CASSLANLGTDTQYF. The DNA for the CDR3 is TGTGCCAGCAGCCTAGCGAACCTGGGGACAGATACGCAGTATTTT.